The table lists the clone carrying this T cell receptor beta chain with many counts. The sample belongs to a study of neurological immune-mediated disorders. In TCRdb, the 5' RACE reads were re-called with MiXCR into one record per CDR3 protein. Of over 55,000 distinct CDR3 sequences listed, under 2.5% were seen once; the top ten hold less than 3.5%. Germline CDR1 MDHEN, CDR2 SYDVKM. V was pared by 3 bases and J by 0 bases, with 6 bases between. This CDR3 comprises 14 residues. Sequences were obtained from PBMCs. The receptor was isolated from a middle-aged man with multiple sclerosis. The J gene is TRBJ1-3, the V gene TRBV28; D is uncertain. CDR3 nucleotide sequence: TGTGCCAGCAGTTTTCAGTTCTCTGGAAACACCATATATTTT. Its translation: CASSFQFSGNTIYF.